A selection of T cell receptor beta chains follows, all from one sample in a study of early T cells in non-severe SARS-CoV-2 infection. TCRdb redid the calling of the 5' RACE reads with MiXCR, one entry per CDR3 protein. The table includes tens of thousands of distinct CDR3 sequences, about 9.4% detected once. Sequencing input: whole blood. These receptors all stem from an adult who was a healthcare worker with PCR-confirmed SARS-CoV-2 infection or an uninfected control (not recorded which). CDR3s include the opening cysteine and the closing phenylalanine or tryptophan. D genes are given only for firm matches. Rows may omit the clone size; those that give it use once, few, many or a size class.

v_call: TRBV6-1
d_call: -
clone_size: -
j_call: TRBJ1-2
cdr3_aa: CASSVPGYGYTF
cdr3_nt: TGTGCCAGCAGTGTTCCGGGTTATGGCTACACCTTC

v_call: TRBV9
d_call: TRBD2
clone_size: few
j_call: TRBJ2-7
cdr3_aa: CASSPEASGSYEQYF
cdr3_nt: TGTGCCAGCAGCCCCGAGGCTAGCGGCTCCTACGAGCAGTACTTC

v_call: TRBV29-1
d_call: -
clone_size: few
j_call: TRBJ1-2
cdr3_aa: CSVFLPSYGYTF
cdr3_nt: TGCAGCGTTTTCCTCCCGAGCTATGGCTACACCTTC

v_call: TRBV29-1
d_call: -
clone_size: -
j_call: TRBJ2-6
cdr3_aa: CSVFDGPSGANVLTF
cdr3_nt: TGCAGCGTTTTTGACGGACCCTCTGGGGCCAACGTCCTGACTTTC

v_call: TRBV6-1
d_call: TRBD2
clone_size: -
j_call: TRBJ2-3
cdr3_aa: CASSVLAGGNTDTQYF
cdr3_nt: TGTGCCAGCAGTGTTTTAGCGGGGGGAAACACAGATACGCAGTATTTT

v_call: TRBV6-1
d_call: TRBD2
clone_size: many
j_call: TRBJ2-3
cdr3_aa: CASSLTGTSGPDTQYF
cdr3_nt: TGTGCCAGCAGTCTCACCGGGACTAGCGGTCCAGATACGCAGTATTTT

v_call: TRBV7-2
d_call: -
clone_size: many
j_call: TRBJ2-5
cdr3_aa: CASSLLTVESETQYF
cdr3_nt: TGTGCCAGCAGCTTATTGACCGTGGAGTCAGAGACCCAGTACTTC

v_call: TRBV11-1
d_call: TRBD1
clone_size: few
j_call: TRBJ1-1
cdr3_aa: CASRDREGTEAFF
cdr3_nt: TGTGCCAGCAGGGACAGGGAAGGCACTGAAGCTTTCTTT

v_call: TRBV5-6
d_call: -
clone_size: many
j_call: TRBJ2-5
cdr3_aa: CASSLPGASQETQYF
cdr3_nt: TGTGCCAGCAGCTTGCCAGGGGCGAGCCAAGAGACCCAGTACTTC

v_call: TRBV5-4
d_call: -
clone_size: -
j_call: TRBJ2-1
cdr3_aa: CASSLGGARNEQFF
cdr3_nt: TGTGCCAGCAGCTTGGGGGGGGCGCGCAATGAGCAGTTCTTC

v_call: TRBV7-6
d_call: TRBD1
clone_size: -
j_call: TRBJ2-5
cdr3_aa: CASSSTGGGWQETQYF
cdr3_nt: TGTGCCAGCAGCTCAACAGGGGGCGGATGGCAAGAGACCCAGTACTTC

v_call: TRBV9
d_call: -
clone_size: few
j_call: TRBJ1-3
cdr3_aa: CASSVDQGRDTIYF
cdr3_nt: TGTGCCAGCAGCGTAGACCAGGGGAGAGACACCATATATTTT

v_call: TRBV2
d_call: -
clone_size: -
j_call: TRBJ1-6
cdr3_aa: CASRMTGTYNSPLHF
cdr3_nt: TGTGCCAGCAGAATGACAGGAACCTATAATTCACCCCTCCACTTT

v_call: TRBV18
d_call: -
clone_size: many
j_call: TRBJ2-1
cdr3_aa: CASSPVTGFPNEQFF
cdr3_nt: TGTGCCAGCTCACCCGTCACAGGGTTTCCTAATGAGCAGTTCTTC

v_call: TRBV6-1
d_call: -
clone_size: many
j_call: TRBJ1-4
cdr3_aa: CASRRQILNEKLFF
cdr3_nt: TGTGCCAGCAGACGCCAAATCCTCAATGAAAAACTGTTTTTT

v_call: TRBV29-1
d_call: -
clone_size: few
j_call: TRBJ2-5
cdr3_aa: CSVAYRLAKETQYF
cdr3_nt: TGCAGCGTTGCATACCGACTCGCCAAAGAGACCCAGTACTTC

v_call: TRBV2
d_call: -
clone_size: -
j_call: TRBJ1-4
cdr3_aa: CASSEAMRDEKLFF
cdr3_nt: TGTGCCAGCAGTGAAGCGATGAGGGACGAAAAACTGTTTTTT

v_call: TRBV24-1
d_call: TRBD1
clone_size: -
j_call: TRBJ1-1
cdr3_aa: CATRGQGSSTNTEAFF
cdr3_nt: TGTGCCACCCGGGGACAGGGATCTTCAACGAACACTGAAGCTTTCTTT

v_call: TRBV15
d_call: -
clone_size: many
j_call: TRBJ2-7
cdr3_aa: CATSRGEGSLDEQYF
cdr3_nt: TGTGCCACCAGCAGGGGCGAGGGCTCCTTGGACGAGCAGTACTTC

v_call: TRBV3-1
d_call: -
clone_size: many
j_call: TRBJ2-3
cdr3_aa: CASSPEGLAGTDTQYF
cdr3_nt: TGTGCCAGCAGCCCTGAAGGCCTAGCTGGCACAGATACGCAGTATTTT

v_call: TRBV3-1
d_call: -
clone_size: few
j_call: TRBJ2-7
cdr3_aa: CASSQGVSYEQYF
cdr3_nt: TGTGCCAGCAGCCAGGGGGTGTCCTACGAGCAGTACTTC

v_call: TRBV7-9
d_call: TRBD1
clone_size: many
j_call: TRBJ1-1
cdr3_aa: CASSLLSGQGATEAFF
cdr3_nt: TGTGCCAGCAGCTTATTGTCAGGACAGGGGGCAACTGAAGCTTTCTTT

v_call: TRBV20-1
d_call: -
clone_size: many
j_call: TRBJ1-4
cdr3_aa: CSASAGPNEKLFF
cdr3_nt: TGCAGTGCTAGCGCGGGTCCCAATGAAAAACTGTTTTTT

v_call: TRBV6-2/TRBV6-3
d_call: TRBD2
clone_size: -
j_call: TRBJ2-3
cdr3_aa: CARSPSGDTQYF
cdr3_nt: TGTGCCAGGTCTCCTAGCGGAGATACGCAGTATTTT